Listed here are 12 T cell receptor beta chains from one sample, sequenced in a study of T-cell reconstitution after alpha-beta-depleted transplantation in children. During its preparation, the TCRbeta library received unique molecular identifiers. TCRdb used MiXCR to reprocess the PCR reads, holding one entry per CDR3 protein. The data contain a few hundred thousand distinct CDR3 sequences, roughly 26% of them seen just once; the ten biggest clones take up 2.6%. The sample in question was PBMCs, obtained before TCRalphabeta/CD19-depleted stem cell transplant. All receptors derive from a girl under 10 years old with Fanconi anemia, due to receive a stem cell transplant.

This clonotype showed up many times. The V call is TRBV12-3 or TRBV12-4, the J call TRBJ2-1; no clear D gene. V was trimmed by 5 bases and J by 4 bases, leaving 18 bases between them. The CDR3 is made up of 16 amino acids. The CDR3: CASSTRTTGPYNEQFF. For the CDR3, the DNA is TGTGCCAGCAGTACCCGGACGACGGGTCCATACAATGAGCAGTTCTTC.

This clonotype was seen a handful of times. The V call is TRBV28, the J call TRBJ1-1; 7 bases are shared with TRBD1. Trimming removed 3 bases from V and 4 bases from J; junction bases left unmatched: 2. This CDR3 has 13 residues. The germline gives CDR1 MDHEN, CDR2 SYDVKM. Here the CDR3 DNA reads TGTGCCAGCAGTTTCGCAGGGGGCACTGAAGCTTTCTTT. Amino acids: CASSFAGGTEAFF. Complete variable domain (other parts from reference TRBV28 and TRBJ1-1): DVKVTQSSRYLVKRTGEKVFLECVQDMDHENMFWYRQDPGLGLRLIYFSYDVKMKEKGDIPEGYSVSREKKERFSLILESASTNQTSMYLCASSFAGGTEAFFGQGTRLTVV.

This clonotype was recorded many times. The V call is TRBV29-1, the J call TRBJ2-2; unclear D gene. The germline V and J ends were trimmed by 1 base and 5 bases, with 5 bases remaining between them. The CDR3 has 12 amino acids. Germline lookup yields CDR1 SQVTM and CDR2 ANQGSEA. The CDR3 DNA reads as TGCAGCGTTGAAGTGATAACCGGGGAGCTGTTTTTT. Translated: CSVEVITGELFF.

The V gene is TRBV20-1, the J gene TRBJ2-1, with TRBD2 matching over 7 bases. CDR1 and CDR2 (germline): DFQATT, SNEGSKA (reference sequence). There are 15 residues in the CDR3. With V trimmed by 1 base and J by 5 bases, 8 bases remained unmatched. The CDR3 sequence: CSARGGWGGDNEQFF. The CDR3 bases are TGCAGTGCTAGAGGGGGATGGGGGGGAGACAATGAGCAGTTCTTC.

V gene TRBV11-2 combines with J gene TRBJ2-3; 9 bases are shared with TRBD2. Per the germline V gene, CDR1 is SGHAT and CDR2 is FQNNGV. The CDR3 consists of 19 residues. The J segment lost 6 bases and the V segment lost 5 bases, leaving 21 bases of the junction unmatched. CDR3 coding DNA: TGTGCCAGCAGCATCCAGTTCATTCTTAGCGGGAGATCAACCGATACGCAGTATTTT. Amino acids: CASSIQFILSGRSTDTQYF. The entire variable domain, with the rest obtained from reference TRBV11-2 and TRBJ2-3, is as follows: EAGVAQSPRYKIIEKRQSVAFWCNPISGHATLYWYQQILGQGPKLLIQFQNNGVVDDSQLPKDRFSAERLKGVDSTLKIQPAKLEDSAVYLCASSIQFILSGRSTDTQYFGPGTRLTVL.

The sample holds many counts of this clonotype. The rearrangement uses TRBV7-3 and TRBJ2-1; maybe TRBD2 (6 bases). Trimming stripped 5 bases from V and 3 bases from J, with 11 bases between. The CDR3 length is 14 residues. Looked up from germline, CDR1 is SGHTA and CDR2 is FQGTGA. In nucleotides, the CDR3 is TGTGCCAGCAGCCTAGCGCCAATCTACAATGAGCAGTTCTTC. Amino acids: CASSLAPIYNEQFF.

This clonotype has ten or more counts. The CDR3 DNA sequence: TGCAGCGTGTACGACAGGGTGAAGACCGGGGAGCTGTTTTTT. The encoded protein is CSVYDRVKTGELFF. The gene calls are TRBV29-1 and TRBJ2-2, with TRBD1 matching 7 bases. This CDR3 contains 14 residues. From germline, CDR1 is SQVTM and CDR2 ANQGSEA. Trimming removed 6 bases from V and 5 bases from J; junction bases left unmatched: 9.

This clonotype was observed many times. The chain carries TRBV20-1 and TRBJ1-2, with TRBD1 as a possible D gene (6 bases). The germline CDR1 and CDR2 sequences are DFQATT and SNEGSKA (reference sequence). Trimming took 0 bases from V and 0 from J, leaving 20 bases between them. The CDR3 spans 18 residues. The CDR3: CSARDLRAGDLSNYGYTF. The CDR3 coding sequence is TGCAGTGCTAGAGATCTGCGAGCAGGGGATCTCTCTAACTATGGCTACACCTTC.

The chain carries TRBV6-2 or TRBV6-3 and TRBJ2-5; D gene ambiguous. The V end lost 4 bases, the J end lost 5 bases, and 8 bases lay between the germline ends. The germline V gene encodes CDR1 MNHEY and CDR2 SVGEGT. This CDR3 has 12 amino acids. The CDR3 DNA reads TGTGCCAGCAGTTTCTATCACGAGACCCAGTACTTC. Translating it yields CASSFYHETQYF.

This clonotype was seen more than once but under ten times. The V call is TRBV7-2, the J call TRBJ2-5; D is possibly TRBD1 or TRBD2 (5 bases each). This CDR3 is 14 amino acids long. Germline V gives CDR1 SGHTA, CDR2 FQGNSA. V was clipped by 5 bases and J by 3 bases, with 13 bases between them. CDR3 sequence reads: CASSRWDGKETQYF. Here the CDR3 DNA reads TGTGCCAGCAGCCGATGGGACGGAAAAGAGACCCAGTACTTC.

This clonotype has only a few counts. CDR3 region: CSVAPGQGVEQYF. CDR3 in DNA: TGCAGCGTCGCACCGGGACAGGGGGTCGAGCAGTACTTC. The rearrangement joins TRBV29-1 to TRBJ2-7; 11 bases align to TRBD1. Germline V gene data show CDR1 as SQVTM and CDR2 as ANQGSEA. J gave up 6 bases and V 6 bases, and 7 bases lay outside the gene matches. The CDR3 extends over 13 amino acids.

This clonotype was counted only a few times. V usage is TRBV24-1 and J usage is TRBJ2-1; 10 positions match TRBD2. The J segment lost 7 bases and the V segment lost 5 bases, leaving 13 bases of the junction unmatched. The CDR3 sequence is 17 residues long. CDR1 is KGHDR and CDR2 is SFDVKD in the germline V gene. CDR3 nucleotides: TGTGCCACCAGTGGACAGGGTCTTAGCGGGAGGAGAAATGAGCAGTTCTTC. Translation gives CATSGQGLSGRRNEQFF.